These T cell receptor beta chains were read from a single sample in a study of blood T cell repertoires in COVID-19. Sequencing was performed with immunoSEQ multiplex PCR; in TCRdb, only in-frame clones are kept and a portion is missing. The table lists 200,000 to 250,000 clones, about 80% of them singletons. Sequenced input: PBMCs or T cells enriched from blood (not recorded which). These TCRs come from a man between 60 and 70 years old who had recovered from COVID-19. Each CDR3 is given with its conserved first and last residue. A D gene is named only where the DNA matches it firmly. Where a row states a size, it is once, few, many or the class of an expanded clone; other rows omit it.

clone size: NA
D gene: NA
V gene: TRBV2
J gene: TRBJ2-1
CDR3 protein: CASSVGRLREVSEQFF
CDR3 DNA: TGTGCCAGCAGTGTAGGCAGGTTAAGGGAGGTGAGTGAGCAGTTCTTC

clone size: once
D gene: TRBD1
V gene: TRBV5-1
J gene: TRBJ2-2
CDR3 protein: CASSLVQGAGELFF
CDR3 DNA: TGCGCCAGCAGCTTGGTGCAGGGGGCCGGGGAGCTGTTTTTT

clone size: NA
D gene: TRBD2
V gene: TRBV11-3
J gene: TRBJ2-4
CDR3 protein: CASSRPGGPKNIQYF
CDR3 DNA: TGTGCCAGCAGCCGACCGGGGGGGCCCAAAAACATTCAGTACTTC

clone size: NA
D gene: TRBD2
V gene: TRBV19
J gene: TRBJ2-4
CDR3 protein: CASSTAGLAGGLGTIQYF
CDR3 DNA: TGTGCCAGTAGTACCGCCGGACTAGCGGGGGGGCTTGGGACCATTCAGTACTTC

clone size: NA
D gene: NA
V gene: TRBV21-1
J gene: TRBJ2-7
CDR3 protein: CASSKPRGWQYF
CDR3 DNA: TGTGCCAGCAGCAAACCAAGGGGCTGGCAGTACTTC

clone size: NA
D gene: NA
V gene: TRBV2
J gene: TRBJ1-6
CDR3 protein: CASRPTAGRNSPLHF
CDR3 DNA: TGTGCCAGCAGACCCACGGCAGGGCGTAATTCACCCCTCCACTTT

clone size: NA
D gene: NA
V gene: TRBV6-6
J gene: TRBJ1-2
CDR3 protein: CASSSLRTNYGYTF
CDR3 DNA: TGTGCCAGCAGTTCTCTACGTACCAACTATGGCTACACCTTC

clone size: NA
D gene: NA
V gene: TRBV20-1
J gene: TRBJ1-1
CDR3 protein: CSARERSGAFF
CDR3 DNA: TGCAGTGCTAGAGAAAGGTCAGGGGCTTTCTTT

clone size: few
D gene: NA
V gene: TRBV19
J gene: TRBJ2-3
CDR3 protein: CASSIAGSGDTQYF
CDR3 DNA: TGTGCCAGTAGTATAGCCGGGAGCGGAGATACGCAGTATTTT

clone size: NA
D gene: TRBD1
V gene: TRBV11-2
J gene: TRBJ2-7
CDR3 protein: CASSLGQGEYEQYF
CDR3 DNA: TGTGCCAGCAGCTTAGGACAGGGGGAGTACGAGCAGTACTTC

clone size: NA
D gene: TRBD1
V gene: TRBV9
J gene: TRBJ1-1
CDR3 protein: CASSLRTGDTEAFF
CDR3 DNA: TGTGCCAGCAGCTTAAGGACAGGGGACACTGAAGCTTTCTTT

clone size: NA
D gene: NA
V gene: TRBV27
J gene: TRBJ1-1
CDR3 protein: CASSPLGTRGQRTEAFF
CDR3 DNA: TGTGCCAGCAGTCCTCTCGGGACAAGGGGCCAAAGGACTGAAGCTTTCTTT

clone size: NA
D gene: TRBD2
V gene: TRBV19
J gene: TRBJ2-3
CDR3 protein: CASSTSGGTDTQYF
CDR3 DNA: TGTGCCAGTAGTACTAGCGGGGGCACAGATACGCAGTATTTT

clone size: NA
D gene: NA
V gene: TRBV24-1
J gene: TRBJ1-2
CDR3 protein: CATSDRGVSYGYTF
CDR3 DNA: TGTGCCACCAGTGATCGGGGGGTGAGCTATGGCTACACCTTC

clone size: NA
D gene: TRBD1
V gene: TRBV19
J gene: TRBJ1-4
CDR3 protein: CASRRDRGNEKLFF
CDR3 DNA: TGTGCCAGTAGGAGAGACAGGGGGAATGAAAAACTGTTTTTT

clone size: NA
D gene: TRBD2
V gene: TRBV5-1
J gene: TRBJ2-2
CDR3 protein: CASSLFTSGGTGELFF
CDR3 DNA: TGCGCCAGCAGCTTATTCACTAGCGGGGGCACCGGGGAGCTGTTTTTT

clone size: NA
D gene: TRBD1
V gene: TRBV11-3
J gene: TRBJ1-3
CDR3 protein: CASSLGGQGSGNTIYF
CDR3 DNA: TGTGCCAGCAGCTTAGGCGGACAGGGGAGCGGAAACACCATATATTTT

clone size: NA
D gene: TRBD1
V gene: TRBV6-5
J gene: TRBJ2-2
CDR3 protein: CASSYPPGQGSGELFF
CDR3 DNA: TGTGCCAGCAGTTACCCTCCGGGACAGGGGTCCGGGGAGCTGTTTTTT

clone size: once
D gene: NA
V gene: TRBV6-5
J gene: TRBJ1-4
CDR3 protein: CASRRAGFEKLFF
CDR3 DNA: TGTGCCAGCAGACGTGCAGGGTTTGAAAAACTGTTTTTT

clone size: NA
D gene: NA
V gene: TRBV19
J gene: TRBJ1-4
CDR3 protein: CASSPSGTTGGNEKLFF
CDR3 DNA: TGTGCCAGTTCTCCCTCCGGGACGACGGGGGGAAATGAAAAACTGTTTTTT

clone size: NA
D gene: TRBD1
V gene: TRBV3-1/TRBV3-2
J gene: TRBJ2-2
CDR3 protein: CASSSRDRVMDTGELFF
CDR3 DNA: TGTGCCAGCAGCTCCCGGGACAGGGTTATGGACACCGGGGAGCTGTTTTTT

clone size: NA
D gene: TRBD2
V gene: TRBV5-1
J gene: TRBJ2-3
CDR3 protein: CASRVGGGATDTQYF
CDR3 DNA: TGCGCCAGCAGAGTGGGCGGGGGGGCCACAGATACGCAGTATTTT

clone size: NA
D gene: NA
V gene: TRBV6-2/TRBV6-3
J gene: TRBJ2-5
CDR3 protein: CASSYSRETQYF
CDR3 DNA: TGTGCCAGCAGTTATTCACGGGAGACCCAGTACTTC

clone size: NA
D gene: TRBD1
V gene: TRBV9
J gene: TRBJ2-2
CDR3 protein: CASSPQGALLTGELFF
CDR3 DNA: TGTGCCAGCAGCCCGCAGGGGGCGCTTCTCACCGGGGAGCTGTTTTTT

clone size: NA
D gene: NA
V gene: TRBV19
J gene: TRBJ1-1
CDR3 protein: CASSLGPGGKAFF
CDR3 DNA: TGTGCCAGTAGTTTGGGTCCCGGGGGGAAAGCTTTCTTT

clone size: NA
D gene: NA
V gene: TRBV5-1
J gene: TRBJ2-2
CDR3 protein: CASSSQGRELFF
CDR3 DNA: TGCGCCAGCAGCTCTCAGGGGAGGGAGCTGTTTTTT

clone size: NA
D gene: TRBD1
V gene: TRBV5-8
J gene: TRBJ1-2
CDR3 protein: CASSLTRDRQNGYTF
CDR3 DNA: TGTGCCAGCAGCTTGACCCGGGACAGGCAAAATGGCTACACCTTC

clone size: NA
D gene: NA
V gene: TRBV24-1
J gene: TRBJ2-1
CDR3 protein: CATSDWQGTYNEQFF
CDR3 DNA: TGTGCCACCAGTGATTGGCAGGGGACCTACAATGAGCAGTTCTTC

clone size: NA
D gene: NA
V gene: TRBV18
J gene: TRBJ2-1
CDR3 protein: CASSPKGLLSYNEQFF
CDR3 DNA: TGTGCCAGCTCACCTAAGGGACTCCTCTCCTACAATGAGCAGTTCTTC

clone size: NA
D gene: TRBD1
V gene: TRBV7-2
J gene: TRBJ2-7
CDR3 protein: CASSFGDRSYEQYF
CDR3 DNA: TGTGCCAGCAGCTTCGGGGACAGATCCTACGAGCAGTACTTC

clone size: NA
D gene: TRBD2
V gene: TRBV3-1/TRBV3-2
J gene: TRBJ2-2
CDR3 protein: CASSQGGMRGTRTGELFF
CDR3 DNA: TGTGCCAGCAGCCAAGGAGGTATGCGGGGGACCCGCACCGGGGAGCTGTTTTTT

clone size: once
D gene: NA
V gene: TRBV7-9
J gene: TRBJ1-1
CDR3 protein: CASSFDTLGGIFKAFF
CDR3 DNA: TGTGCCAGCAGCTTCGATACGCTTGGAGGGATCTTTAAAGCTTTCTTT

clone size: NA
D gene: NA
V gene: TRBV5-8
J gene: TRBJ2-2
CDR3 protein: CASSFLWGRADTGELFF
CDR3 DNA: TGTGCCAGCAGCTTTTTATGGGGCAGGGCAGACACCGGGGAGCTGTTTTTT

clone size: NA
D gene: TRBD1
V gene: TRBV5-1
J gene: TRBJ2-5
CDR3 protein: CASSPGPLDRSQETQYF
CDR3 DNA: TGCGCCAGCAGCCCCGGCCCGCTGGACAGGTCCCAAGAGACCCAGTACTTC

clone size: few
D gene: TRBD1
V gene: TRBV29-1
J gene: TRBJ2-3
CDR3 protein: CSVGGQGSFDTQYF
CDR3 DNA: TGCAGCGTCGGAGGACAGGGGAGTTTCGATACGCAGTATTTT

clone size: NA
D gene: TRBD1
V gene: TRBV6-5
J gene: TRBJ1-2
CDR3 protein: CASSPWTGYGYTF
CDR3 DNA: TGTGCCAGCAGCCCCTGGACAGGGTATGGCTACACCTTC

clone size: NA
D gene: TRBD1
V gene: TRBV30
J gene: TRBJ1-4
CDR3 protein: CAWSKPGQGHEKLFF
CDR3 DNA: TGTGCCTGGAGCAAACCGGGACAGGGGCATGAAAAACTGTTTTTT

clone size: NA
D gene: TRBD2
V gene: TRBV5-1
J gene: TRBJ2-5
CDR3 protein: CASSHFLSSGEQETQYF
CDR3 DNA: TGCGCCAGCAGCCACTTTCTGTCAAGCGGGGAACAAGAGACCCAGTACTTC

clone size: NA
D gene: NA
V gene: TRBV18
J gene: TRBJ2-7
CDR3 protein: CASSPGQGAYEQYF
CDR3 DNA: TGTGCCAGCTCACCAGGCCAGGGCGCCTACGAGCAGTACTTC

clone size: few
D gene: TRBD1
V gene: TRBV7-2
J gene: TRBJ2-7
CDR3 protein: CASSLETGPYEQYF
CDR3 DNA: TGTGCCAGCAGCTTAGAGACAGGGCCCTACGAGCAGTACTTC

clone size: NA
D gene: TRBD2
V gene: TRBV3-1/TRBV3-2
J gene: TRBJ2-3
CDR3 protein: CASSQEHGLAASSTDTQYF
CDR3 DNA: TGTGCCAGCAGCCAAGAACACGGACTAGCGGCCTCCAGCACAGATACGCAGTATTTT

clone size: few
D gene: TRBD1
V gene: TRBV12-5
J gene: TRBJ2-7
CDR3 protein: CASGLAWDRVGREQYF
CDR3 DNA: TGTGCTAGTGGTTTGGCTTGGGACAGGGTTGGGAGGGAGCAGTACTTC

clone size: NA
D gene: NA
V gene: TRBV6-5
J gene: TRBJ1-6
CDR3 protein: CASSSGSPYSPLHF
CDR3 DNA: TGTGCCAGCAGTTCGGGATCCCCATATTCACCCCTCCACTTT

clone size: NA
D gene: TRBD2
V gene: TRBV6-2/TRBV6-3
J gene: TRBJ2-2
CDR3 protein: CASSLPSGNTGELFF
CDR3 DNA: TGTGCCAGCAGTTTGCCTAGCGGGAACACCGGGGAGCTGTTTTTT

clone size: once
D gene: TRBD1
V gene: TRBV24-1
J gene: TRBJ2-5
CDR3 protein: CATSEPGGVGETQYF
CDR3 DNA: TGTGCCACCAGTGAGCCAGGGGGTGTTGGAGAGACCCAGTACTTC

clone size: NA
D gene: TRBD2
V gene: TRBV7-2
J gene: TRBJ2-3
CDR3 protein: CASSARGADTQYF
CDR3 DNA: TGTGCCAGCAGCGCGCGGGGGGCAGATACGCAGTATTTT

clone size: NA
D gene: TRBD1
V gene: TRBV5-1
J gene: TRBJ1-4
CDR3 protein: CASSLAQTEGRGQSREKLFF
CDR3 DNA: TGCGCCAGCAGCTTGGCCCAAACGGAGGGCCGGGGACAGTCCCGTGAAAAACTGTTTTTT

clone size: NA
D gene: NA
V gene: TRBV11-3
J gene: TRBJ1-5
CDR3 protein: CASSLNEVFCNQPQHF
CDR3 DNA: TGTGCCAGCAGCTTAAATGAGGTCTTTTGCAATCAGCCCCAGCATTTT